The rows below give T cell receptor beta chains drawn from one sample of a study of T cells in Graves' hyperthyroidism and ophthalmopathy. Each CDR3 protein is one row after TCRdb ran MiXCR on the multiplex PCR reads. The sample yields under 350,000 distinct CDR3 sequences, about 20% seen once. Sequenced sample: blood. The origin of the receptors is a woman between 50 and 59 years old with Graves' hyperthyroidism. Both conserved end residues are part of each CDR3. The D gene is left open where the match is weak. Clone size appears in some rows only: once, few, many, or a class for an expanded clone.

d_call,v_call,clone_size,j_call,cdr3_nt,cdr3_aa
TRBD1,TRBV6-2/TRBV6-3,few,TRBJ1-2,TGTGCCAGCAGTTACTCGTCCGGACAGGATCCTAACTATGGCTACACCTTC,CASSYSSGQDPNYGYTF
TRBD2,TRBV6-1,many,TRBJ2-1,TGTGCCAGCAGCCTCGGGGGGGGACCCTACAATGAGCAGTTCTTC,CASSLGGGPYNEQFF
NA,TRBV9,NA,TRBJ1-2,TGTGCCAGCAGCGCGGCCGGAGGGGACTTCCGATGGTATGGCTACACCTTC,CASSAAGGDFRWYGYTF
TRBD1,TRBV10-3,many,TRBJ2-5,TGTGCCATCAGCCCCGGGACAGGGGAGAGCAAGGGGCCCGACCGGAAGACCCAGTACTTC,CAISPGTGESKGPDRKTQYF
NA,TRBV3-1,NA,TRBJ1-4,TGTGCCAGCAGCACCACAGGGTCGGGAGGAGAAAAACTGTTTTTT,CASSTTGSGGEKLFF
TRBD1,TRBV2,many,TRBJ1-2,TGTGCCAGCAGTGCTGCCTGGGGACAGGGTGACTATGGCTACACCTTC,CASSAAWGQGDYGYTF
NA,TRBV29-1,few,TRBJ1-2,TGCAGCGTTGCCAGGGCCCCCTATGGCTACACCTTC,CSVARAPYGYTF
TRBD1,TRBV6-6,few,TRBJ1-2,TGTGCCAGCAGTTACTCGGCGGGACAGATCTATGGCTACACCTTC,CASSYSAGQIYGYTF
NA,TRBV12-3/TRBV12-4,many,TRBJ2-5,TGTGCCAGCAGCCGGCAGGGGCCCCAAGAGACCCAGTACTTC,CASSRQGPQETQYF
TRBD1,TRBV12-5,NA,TRBJ1-2,TGTGCTAGTGGCACTGACAGGGGAGGCTACACCTTC,CASGTDRGGYTF
NA,TRBV2,many,TRBJ2-3,TGTGCCAGCAGTGATGTGAACGGGGTGGGCACAGATACGCAGTATTTT,CASSDVNGVGTDTQYF
TRBD2,TRBV28,few,TRBJ2-1,TGTGCCAGCGCCGGTAGCGGGACCCCTGGGGATGAGCAGTTCTTC,CASAGSGTPGDEQFF
TRBD1,TRBV7-3,NA,TRBJ1-1,TGTGCCAGCAGCCCTACAGGGGGCCCGCCTGGGAGCGGCACTGAAGCTTTCTTT,CASSPTGGPPGSGTEAFF
NA,TRBV27,NA,TRBJ1-2,TGTGCCACCCGAGTTTATAAGGGGGGTCTAAGTGGCTACACCTTC,CATRVYKGGLSGYTF
NA,TRBV9,many,TRBJ2-2,TGTGCCAGCAGCGGAGACACCGGGGAGCTGTTTTTT,CASSGDTGELFF
NA,TRBV28,many,TRBJ2-3,TGTGCCAGCAGTTCCTTCGGCGCGGCTAGCACAGATACGCAGTATTTT,CASSSFGAASTDTQYF
NA,TRBV25-1,NA,TRBJ1-3,TGTGCCAGCTCTCCCCGAGGGGGACTATCTGGAAACACCATATATTTT,CASSPRGGLSGNTIYF
NA,TRBV3-1,few,TRBJ2-7,TGTGCCAGCAGCCAAGATTTGGCGGCTGGGGGGGAGCAGTACTTC,CASSQDLAAGGEQYF
NA,TRBV30,few,TRBJ2-5,TGTGCCTGTGGCGGGGTTGGAGAGACCCAGTACTTC,CACGGVGETQYF
NA,TRBV6-6,many,TRBJ2-1,TGTGCCTCTACTACTCCAGGGTTGCTAAAGGGTGAGCAGTTCTTC,CASTTPGLLKGEQFF
TRBD1,TRBV2,few,TRBJ2-1,TGTGCCACAGACAGGGGGCCTTACAATGAGCAGTTCTTC,CATDRGPYNEQFF
NA,TRBV20-1,many,TRBJ2-3,TGCAGTGCGCCATTACCGGGACTCGACACAGATACGCAGTATTTT,CSAPLPGLDTDTQYF
NA,TRBV24-1,few,TRBJ2-5,TGTGCCACCAACGCCGGGACGGGGAAAGAGACCCAGTACTTC,CATNAGTGKETQYF
NA,TRBV6-2/TRBV6-3,NA,TRBJ1-2,TGTGCCAGCAGTTCTGCTGACAGTTATGGCTACACCTTC,CASSSADSYGYTF
NA,TRBV19,NA,TRBJ1-2,TGTGCCAGTACCAAGGCCGGGACGCATGGCTACACCTTC,CASTKAGTHGYTF
NA,TRBV11-2,many,TRBJ2-1,TGTGCCAGCAGCTTAGTGCTAGACTCCTACAATGAGCAGTTCTTC,CASSLVLDSYNEQFF
NA,TRBV20-1,NA,TRBJ2-5,TGCAGTGCTAGAGATCATTCGGAGACCCAGTACTTC,CSARDHSETQYF
NA,TRBV30,many,TRBJ1-6,TGTGCCTGGACTTTCCGGGACAAAAATTCACCCCTCCACTTT,CAWTFRDKNSPLHF
TRBD1,TRBV20-1,NA,TRBJ2-5,TGCAGTGCTCTCCCCGGGACAGAACAAGAGACCCAGTACTTC,CSALPGTEQETQYF
NA,TRBV20-1,few,TRBJ2-5,TGCAGTGCTAGAGATACGGAGACCCAGTACTTC,CSARDTETQYF
NA,TRBV7-9,NA,TRBJ1-1,TGTTCCAGCAGCTTCGGTACCACAAACACTGAAGCTTTCTTT,CSSSFGTTNTEAFF
TRBD1,TRBV5-1,NA,TRBJ2-1,TGCGCCAGCAGCAAACAGGGGGCGCGATCAAGTGAGCAGTTCTTC,CASSKQGARSSEQFF
NA,TRBV28,many,TRBJ2-5,TGTGCCAGCAGCACTAACAGGGAAGAGGCCCAGTACTTC,CASSTNREEAQYF
TRBD2,TRBV20-1,NA,TRBJ2-1,TGCAGTGCAAGAAGCGGGGGGGCCGACAATGAGCAGTTCTTC,CSARSGGADNEQFF
NA,TRBV24-1,NA,TRBJ2-3,TGTGCCACCAGTCCGGGGGCGATCACAGATACGCAGTATTTT,CATSPGAITDTQYF
TRBD2,TRBV28,many,TRBJ2-7,TGTGCCAGCAGACTAGCGGGATCCCCCCCCTACGAGCAGTACTTC,CASRLAGSPPYEQYF
TRBD1,TRBV5-1,NA,TRBJ1-6,TGCGCCAGCAGCTTGGCCGGGGCAGGGGGCCTCTCACCCCTCCACTTT,CASSLAGAGGLSPLHF
TRBD2,TRBV20-1,few,TRBJ2-5,TGCAGTGCTAGACTAGCGGACCAAGAGACCCAGTACTTC,CSARLADQETQYF
NA,TRBV10-3,many,TRBJ2-5,TGTGCCATCAGTGCCCAAGGGGGCCAAGAGACCCAGTACTTC,CAISAQGGQETQYF
NA,TRBV7-9,NA,TRBJ2-7,TGTGCCAGCAGCCCCCAGGGGAACTCCTACGAGCAGTACTTC,CASSPQGNSYEQYF